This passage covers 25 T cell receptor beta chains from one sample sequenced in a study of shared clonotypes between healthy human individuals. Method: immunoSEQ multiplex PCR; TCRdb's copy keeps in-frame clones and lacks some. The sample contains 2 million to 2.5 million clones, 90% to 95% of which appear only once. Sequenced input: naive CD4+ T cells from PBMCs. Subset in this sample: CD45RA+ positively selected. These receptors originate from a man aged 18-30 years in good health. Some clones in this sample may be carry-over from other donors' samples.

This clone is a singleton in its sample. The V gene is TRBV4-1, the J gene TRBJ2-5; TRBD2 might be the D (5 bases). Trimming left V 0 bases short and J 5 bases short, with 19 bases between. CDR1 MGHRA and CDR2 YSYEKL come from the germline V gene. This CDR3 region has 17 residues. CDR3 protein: CASSQEGWWERRETQYF. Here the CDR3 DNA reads TGCGCCAGCAGCCAAGAAGGGTGGTGGGAGAGAAGGGAGACCCAGTACTTC.

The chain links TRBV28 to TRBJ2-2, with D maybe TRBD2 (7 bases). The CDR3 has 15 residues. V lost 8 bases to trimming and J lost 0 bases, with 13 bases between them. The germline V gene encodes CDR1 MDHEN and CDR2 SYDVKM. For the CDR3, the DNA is TGTGCCAGCGGGGGGGCACCGACGAACACCGGGGAGCTGTTTTTT. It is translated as CASGGAPTNTGELFF.

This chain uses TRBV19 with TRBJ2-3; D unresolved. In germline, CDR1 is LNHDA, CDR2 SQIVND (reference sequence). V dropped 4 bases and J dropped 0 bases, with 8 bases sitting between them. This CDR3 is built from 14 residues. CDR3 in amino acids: CASSTPGSTDTQYF. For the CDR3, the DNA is TGTGCCAGTAGTACCCCCGGGAGCACAGATACGCAGTATTTT.

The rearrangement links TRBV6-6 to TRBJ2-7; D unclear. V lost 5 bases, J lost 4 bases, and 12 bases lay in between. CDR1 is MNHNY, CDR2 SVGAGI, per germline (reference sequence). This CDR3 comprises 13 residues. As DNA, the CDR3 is TGTGCCAGCAGTACCCCAGAGGCGTACGAGCAGTACTTC. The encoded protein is CASSTPEAYEQYF.

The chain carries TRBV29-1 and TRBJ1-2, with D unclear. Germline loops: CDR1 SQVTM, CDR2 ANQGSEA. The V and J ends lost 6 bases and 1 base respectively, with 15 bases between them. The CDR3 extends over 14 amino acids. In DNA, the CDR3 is TGCAGCGTCGGAACAAGGCTCGTTAACTATGGCTACACCTTC. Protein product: CSVGTRLVNYGYTF.

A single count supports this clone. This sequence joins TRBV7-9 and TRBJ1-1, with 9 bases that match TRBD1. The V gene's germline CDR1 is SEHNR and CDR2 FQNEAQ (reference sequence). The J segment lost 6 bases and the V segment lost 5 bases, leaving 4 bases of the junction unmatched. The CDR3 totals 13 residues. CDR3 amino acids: CASSRQGGAEAFF. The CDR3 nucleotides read TGTGCCAGCAGCCGACAGGGGGGCGCTGAAGCTTTCTTT.

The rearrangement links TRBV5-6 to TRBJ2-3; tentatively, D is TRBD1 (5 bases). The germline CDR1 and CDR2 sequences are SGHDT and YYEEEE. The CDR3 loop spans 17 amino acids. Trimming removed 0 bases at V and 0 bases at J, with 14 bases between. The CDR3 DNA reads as TGTGCCAGCAGCTTGGAACGGACAACCCATAGCACAGATACGCAGTATTTT. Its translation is CASSLERTTHSTDTQYF.

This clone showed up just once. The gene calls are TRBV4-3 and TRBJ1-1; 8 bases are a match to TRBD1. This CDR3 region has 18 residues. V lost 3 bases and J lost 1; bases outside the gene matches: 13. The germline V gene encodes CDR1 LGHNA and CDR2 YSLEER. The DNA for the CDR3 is TGCGCCAGCAGCCAGAGACCTCCGGGGACAGGAGAGAACACTGAAGCTTTCTTT. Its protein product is CASSQRPPGTGENTEAFF.

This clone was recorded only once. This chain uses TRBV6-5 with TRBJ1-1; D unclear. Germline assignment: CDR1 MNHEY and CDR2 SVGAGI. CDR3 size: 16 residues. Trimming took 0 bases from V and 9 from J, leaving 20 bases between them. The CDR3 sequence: CASSYSSGEDTYKAFF. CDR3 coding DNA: TGTGCCAGCAGTTACTCGAGCGGGGAGGATACCTATAAAGCTTTCTTT.

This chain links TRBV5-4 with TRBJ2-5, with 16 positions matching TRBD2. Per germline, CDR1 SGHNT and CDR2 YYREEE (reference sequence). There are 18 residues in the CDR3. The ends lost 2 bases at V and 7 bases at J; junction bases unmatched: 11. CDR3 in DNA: TGTGCCAGCAGCTTTGGGGGCTCGGGACTAGCGGGAGGGGTGACCCAGTACTTC. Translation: CASSFGGSGLAGGVTQYF.

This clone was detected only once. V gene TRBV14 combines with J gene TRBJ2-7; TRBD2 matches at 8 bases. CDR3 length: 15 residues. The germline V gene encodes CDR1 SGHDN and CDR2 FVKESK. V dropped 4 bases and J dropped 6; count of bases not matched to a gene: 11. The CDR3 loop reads CASSPPGSGVREQYF. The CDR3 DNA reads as TGTGCCAGCAGCCCTCCCGGTAGCGGGGTTCGCGAGCAGTACTTC.

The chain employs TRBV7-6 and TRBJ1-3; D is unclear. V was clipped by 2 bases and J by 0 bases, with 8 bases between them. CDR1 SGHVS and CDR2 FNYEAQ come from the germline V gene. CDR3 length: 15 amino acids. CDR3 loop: CASSLQAHSGNTIYF. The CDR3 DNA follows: TGTGCCAGCAGCTTACAGGCCCACTCTGGAAACACCATATATTTT.

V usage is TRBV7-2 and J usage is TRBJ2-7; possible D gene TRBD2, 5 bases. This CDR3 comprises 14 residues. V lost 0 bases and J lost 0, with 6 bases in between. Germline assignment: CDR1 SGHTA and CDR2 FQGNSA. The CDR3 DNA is TGTGCCAGCAGCTTAGCGAGGGTCTCCTACGAGCAGTACTTC. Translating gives CASSLARVSYEQYF. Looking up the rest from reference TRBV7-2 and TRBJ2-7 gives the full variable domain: GAGVSQSPSNKVTEKGKDVELRCDPISGHTALYWYRQSLGQGLEFLIYFQGNSAPDKSGLPSDRFSAERTGGSVSTLTIQRTQQEDSAVYLCASSLARVSYEQYFGPGTRLTVT.

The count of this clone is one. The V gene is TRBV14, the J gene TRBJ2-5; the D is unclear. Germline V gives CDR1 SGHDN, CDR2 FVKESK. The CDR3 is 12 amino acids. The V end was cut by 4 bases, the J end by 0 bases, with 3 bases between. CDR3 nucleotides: TGTGCCAGCAGCCCGTACCAAGAGACCCAGTACTTC. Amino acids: CASSPYQETQYF.

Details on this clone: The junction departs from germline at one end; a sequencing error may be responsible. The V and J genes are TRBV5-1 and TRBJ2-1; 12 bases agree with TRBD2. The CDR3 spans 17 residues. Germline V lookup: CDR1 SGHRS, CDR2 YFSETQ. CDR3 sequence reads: CASSSGGTSGPYNEQFF. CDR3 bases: TGCGCCAGCAGCTCGGGAGGGACTAGCGGGCCCTATAATGAGCAGTTCTTC.

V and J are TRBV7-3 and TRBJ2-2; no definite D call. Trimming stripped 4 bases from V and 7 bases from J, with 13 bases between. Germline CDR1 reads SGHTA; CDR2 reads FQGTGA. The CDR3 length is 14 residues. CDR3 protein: CASSSAVEGGELFF. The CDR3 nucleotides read TGTGCCAGCAGCTCCGCGGTTGAAGGCGGGGAGCTGTTTTTT. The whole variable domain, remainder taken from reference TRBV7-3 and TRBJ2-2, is GAGVSQTPSNKVTEKGKYVELRCDPISGHTALYWYRQSLGQGPEFLIYFQGTGAADDSGLPNDRFFAVRPEGSVSTLKIQRTERGDSAVYLCASSSAVEGGELFFGEGSRLTVL.

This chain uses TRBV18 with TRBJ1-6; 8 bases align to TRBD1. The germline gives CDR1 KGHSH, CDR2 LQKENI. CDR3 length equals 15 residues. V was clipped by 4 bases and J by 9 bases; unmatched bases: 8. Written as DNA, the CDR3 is TGTGCCAGCTCACAGGACAGGGCCCAAGGTTCACCCCTCCACTTT. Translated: CASSQDRAQGSPLHF.

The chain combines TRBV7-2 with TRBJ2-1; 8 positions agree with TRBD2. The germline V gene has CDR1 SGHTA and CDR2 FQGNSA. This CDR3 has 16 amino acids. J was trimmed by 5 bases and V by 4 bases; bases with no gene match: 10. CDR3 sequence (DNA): TGTGCCAGCAGCTCGACTTCTGGGACTAGGAACAATGAGCAGTTCTTC. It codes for CASSSTSGTRNNEQFF.

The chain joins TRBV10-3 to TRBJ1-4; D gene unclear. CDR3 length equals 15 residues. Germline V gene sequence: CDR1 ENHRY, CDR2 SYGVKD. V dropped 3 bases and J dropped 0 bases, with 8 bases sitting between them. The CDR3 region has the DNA TGTGCCATCAGTGACAGGTTTGCAACTAATGAAAAACTGTTTTTT. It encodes CAISDRFATNEKLFF.

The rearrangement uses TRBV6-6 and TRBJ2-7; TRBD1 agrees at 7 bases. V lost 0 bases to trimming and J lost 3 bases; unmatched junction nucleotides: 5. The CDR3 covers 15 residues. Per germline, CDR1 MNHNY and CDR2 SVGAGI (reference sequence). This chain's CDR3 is CASSYSTGSFYEQYF. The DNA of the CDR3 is TGTGCCAGCAGTTACTCGACAGGGTCATTCTACGAGCAGTACTTC.

The CDR3 DNA is TGTGCCAGCAGCAGCGGTGGGACAGCACACGAGCAGTACTTC. This gives the protein CASSSGGTAHEQYF. The chain is built from TRBV2 and TRBJ2-7, with 7 bases lining up with TRBD1. The V gene end was trimmed by 6 bases and the J gene end by 5 bases; junction bases not matched to a gene: 10. CDR3 length: 14 amino acids. Germline CDR1 SNHLY, CDR2 FYNNEI.

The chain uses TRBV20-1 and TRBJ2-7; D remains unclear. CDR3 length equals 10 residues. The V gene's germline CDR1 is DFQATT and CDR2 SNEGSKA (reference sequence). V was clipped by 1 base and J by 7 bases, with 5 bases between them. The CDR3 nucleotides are TGCAGTGCTAGAGCTGAGGAGCAGTACTTC. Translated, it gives CSARAEEQYF.

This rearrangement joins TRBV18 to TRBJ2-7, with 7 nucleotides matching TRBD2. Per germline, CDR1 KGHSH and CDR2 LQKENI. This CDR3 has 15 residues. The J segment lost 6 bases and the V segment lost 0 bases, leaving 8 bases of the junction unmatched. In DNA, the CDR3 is TGTGCCAGCTCACCACCGGGTGGGACGGGGGGCGAGCAGTACTTC. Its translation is CASSPPGGTGGEQYF.

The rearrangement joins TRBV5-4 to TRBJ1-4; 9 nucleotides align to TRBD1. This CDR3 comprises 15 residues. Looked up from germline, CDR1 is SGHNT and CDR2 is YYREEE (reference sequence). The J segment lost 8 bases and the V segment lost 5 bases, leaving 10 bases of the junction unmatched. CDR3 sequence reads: CASSSADRGKEKLFF. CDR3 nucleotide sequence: TGTGCCAGCAGTTCCGCGGACAGGGGAAAGGAAAAACTGTTTTTT.

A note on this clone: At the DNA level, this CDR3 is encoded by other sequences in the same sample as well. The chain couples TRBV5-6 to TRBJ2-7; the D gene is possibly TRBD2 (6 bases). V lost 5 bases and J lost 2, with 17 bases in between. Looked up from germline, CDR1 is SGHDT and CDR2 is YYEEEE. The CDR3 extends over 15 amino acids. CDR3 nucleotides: TGTGCCAGCAGTAGGAGGGCAGTGACAACCTACGAGCAGTACTTC. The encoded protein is CASSRRAVTTYEQYF.